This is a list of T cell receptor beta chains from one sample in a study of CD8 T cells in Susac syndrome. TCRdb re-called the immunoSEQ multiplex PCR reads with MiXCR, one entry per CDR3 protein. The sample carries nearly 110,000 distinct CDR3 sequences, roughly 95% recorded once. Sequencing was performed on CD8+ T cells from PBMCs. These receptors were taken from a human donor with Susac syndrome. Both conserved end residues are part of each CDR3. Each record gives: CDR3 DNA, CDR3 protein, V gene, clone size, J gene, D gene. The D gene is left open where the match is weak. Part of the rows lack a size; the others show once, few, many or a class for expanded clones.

TGTGCCAGCAGCTTGGGGGAGGGGAGCACTGAAGCTTTCTTT CASSLGEGSTEAFF TRBV7-6 NA TRBJ1-1 NA
TGTGCCAGCAGCTTAAGGCTAGCGGGGGAAAATGAGCAGTTCTTC CASSLRLAGENEQFF TRBV7-9 NA TRBJ2-1 TRBD2
TGCGCCAGCAGCCCCCTCGGGGGGAATGAGCAGTTCTTC CASSPLGGNEQFF TRBV5-1 NA TRBJ2-1 TRBD2
TGTGCCAGCAGGCCTACAGGGTTTGCTGGAAACACCATATATTTT CASRPTGFAGNTIYF TRBV27 NA TRBJ1-3 NA
TGTGCCAGCAGCGCGGACAGCAACTACGAGCAGTACTTC CASSADSNYEQYF TRBV9 NA TRBJ2-7 NA
TGTGCCAGCAGCGGAGGGGAGCGAAACGAGCAGTACTTC CASSGGERNEQYF TRBV14 NA TRBJ2-7 NA
TGTGCCAGCAGCCCGTCGGGACTAGCGGGGGGAGAGACCCAGTACTTC CASSPSGLAGGETQYF TRBV5-4 once TRBJ2-5 TRBD2
TGTGCCAGCAGACCCGACAGCCACACTGAAGCTTTCTTT CASRPDSHTEAFF TRBV28 NA TRBJ1-1 NA
TGCAGCGTTGCTGACAGGGGCGATAATTCACCCCTCCACTTT CSVADRGDNSPLHF TRBV29-1 NA TRBJ1-6 TRBD1
TGTGCCAGCAGCGGGGGCACGAACACTGAAGCTTTCTTT CASSGGTNTEAFF TRBV27 NA TRBJ1-1 NA
TGTGCCAGCAGTCCCCAAGACTCCCTAGGTAATGAGCAGTTCTTC CASSPQDSLGNEQFF TRBV27 NA TRBJ2-1 NA
TGTGCCAGCAGTTCAGGACCCAGGGGAGAAAAACTGTTTTTT CASSSGPRGEKLFF TRBV13 NA TRBJ1-4 NA
TGTGCCAGCAGTTACCGCCGTTTCCCACCGTCGGGCACCGGGGAGCTGTTTTTT CASSYRRFPPSGTGELFF TRBV6-2/TRBV6-3 NA TRBJ2-2 NA
TGTGCCAGTAGTATAGCTAGGCTGGGTGAGCAGTTCTTC CASSIARLGEQFF TRBV19 NA TRBJ2-1 NA
TGCAGTGCTCAAGGCGACAGTAATCAGCCCCAGCATTTT CSAQGDSNQPQHF TRBV20-1 once TRBJ1-5 NA
TGCAGCGGCGGAGCGGGGACAGGGACTCCCTACGAGCAGTACTTC CSGGAGTGTPYEQYF TRBV29-1 NA TRBJ2-7 TRBD1
TGCGCCAGCGAGAGCACAGGGGGGTCCTACAATGAGCAGTTCTTC CASESTGGSYNEQFF TRBV5-1 few TRBJ2-1 TRBD1
TGTGCTAGTGGTTCGTCCGATGCGAACACCGGGGAGCTGTTTTTT CASGSSDANTGELFF TRBV12-5 once TRBJ2-2 NA
TGTGCCAGTAGTATAGGACAGGGGAATGAGCAGTTCTTC CASSIGQGNEQFF TRBV19 NA TRBJ2-1 TRBD1
TGTGCCAGCAGTTACACAGGTGCTAACTATGGCTACACCTTC CASSYTGANYGYTF TRBV6-5 NA TRBJ1-2 NA
TGTGCCAGCAGCCGGGACACGGAAGCAGCTTACGAGCAGTACTTC CASSRDTEAAYEQYF TRBV5-6 once TRBJ2-7 NA
TGTGCCAGCAGCTTGGGGGATCAGCCCCAGCATTTT CASSLGDQPQHF TRBV5-6 few TRBJ1-5 NA
TGTGCCAGCAGCACGTCGAACACCGGGGAGCTGTTTTTT CASSTSNTGELFF TRBV2 NA TRBJ2-2 NA
TGTGCCAGCAGCCTCGGGGAAGGCAATCAGCCCCAGCATTTT CASSLGEGNQPQHF TRBV9 NA TRBJ1-5 NA
TGTGCCAGCAGTCCGATTAATACAGGGACTCACTTTAATTCACCCCTCCACTTT CASSPINTGTHFNSPLHF TRBV27 NA TRBJ1-6 NA
TGTGCCAGCAGTTACGGACTATACGATGAGCAGTTCTTC CASSYGLYDEQFF TRBV27 NA TRBJ2-1 NA
TGTGCCAGCAGCGGGGGACAGGCGAACACCGGGGAGCTGTTTTTT CASSGGQANTGELFF TRBV9 once TRBJ2-2 TRBD1
TGCAGTGCTAGAGATCAGGCGGGACAGGACGAGCAGTACTTC CSARDQAGQDEQYF TRBV20-1 NA TRBJ2-7 TRBD1
TGTGCCAGCAGCTTAGACGGACGTAGGGAGACCCAGTACTTC CASSLDGRRETQYF TRBV7-8 NA TRBJ2-5 NA
TGCAGTGCTAGAGATCATGGGGGGGCTTACAATGAGCAGTTCTTC CSARDHGGAYNEQFF TRBV20-1 NA TRBJ2-1 NA
TGTGCCAGCAGTTGGTCCCCAGTAGGTGAAGGCTACACCTTC CASSWSPVGEGYTF TRBV27 NA TRBJ1-2 NA
TGTGCCAGCAGCCAAGTTTCGGGACAGGGGGCGGGCCCCTACAATGAGCAGTTCTTC CASSQVSGQGAGPYNEQFF TRBV3-1 NA TRBJ2-1 TRBD1
TGTGCCAGCAGCAACAACCAGGGGATGAACACTGAAGCTTTCTTT CASSNNQGMNTEAFF TRBV9 NA TRBJ1-1 NA
TGTGCCAGCAGCCAAGGGGGCAGCTCCTACAATGAGCAGTTCTTC CASSQGGSSYNEQFF TRBV7-3 NA TRBJ2-1 TRBD1
TGTGCCAGCAGCCAACGGACGGCCCAAGAGACCCAGTACTTC CASSQRTAQETQYF TRBV7-9 NA TRBJ2-5 NA
TGTGCCAGCGGTGTAGCGGGGGGCGCTAGCTCCTACAATGAGCAGTTCTTC CASGVAGGASSYNEQFF TRBV3-1 once TRBJ2-1 TRBD2
TGTGCCACCAGCAGTGCAGGGGGCTTGGAGACCCAGTACTTC CATSSAGGLETQYF TRBV15 NA TRBJ2-5 TRBD1